A single sample gave rise to the 26 T cell receptor beta chains below, sequenced in a study of blood T cell repertoires in COVID-19. Some clones are missing from TCRdb's copy, which holds only in-frame ones; the method was immunoSEQ multiplex PCR. The sample holds about 99,000 clones, approximately 80% seen once. The specimen was peripheral blood. These receptor sequences come from a human donor in a cohort sampled during active or convalescent COVID-19.

The CDR3 spells CASRTNRVPYEQYF. The DNA for the CDR3 is TGTGCCAGCAGAACAAACAGGGTACCCTACGAGCAGTACTTC. The rearrangement uses TRBV27 and TRBJ2-7; a possible D gene is TRBD1 (6 bases). The CDR3 is 14 residues long. From germline, CDR1 is MNHEY and CDR2 SMNVEV (reference sequence). V gave up 6 bases and J gave up 2 bases, with 14 bases separating them.

This clone has more than one count but fewer than ten. The V and J genes are TRBV5-5 and TRBJ1-2; a possible D gene is TRBD1 (5 bases). CDR1 and CDR2 (germline): SGHKS, YYEKEE (reference sequence). Trimming removed 4 bases at V and 3 bases at J, with 10 bases between. The CDR3 has 13 amino acids. The CDR3 DNA reads as TGTGCCAGCAGCATGGGACGGGACTATGGCTACACCTTC. This sequence encodes CASSMGRDYGYTF.

CDR3 DNA: TGTGCCAGCAGCGGAGGACTGAGCACAGATACGCAGTATTTT. Translating gives CASSGGLSTDTQYF. This sequence joins TRBV11-2 and TRBJ2-3; tentatively, D is TRBD2 (5 bases). V was shortened by 5 bases and J by 0 bases, with 9 bases between the two germline ends. This CDR3 has 14 residues. The germline V gene encodes CDR1 SGHAT and CDR2 FQNNGV.

As regards this clone: The junction departs from the called germline gene at one end, perhaps through a read error. The gene calls are TRBV27 and TRBJ1-1; 10 nucleotides match TRBD1. The germline V gene encodes CDR1 MNHEY and CDR2 SMNVEV (reference sequence). CDR3 length equals 12 residues. In nucleotides, the CDR3 is TGTGCCAGCAGTAGGGACAGGGGATTATTAACCTTT. Translated: CASSRDRGLLTF.

This chain connects TRBV18 to TRBJ1-5, with TRBD1 as a possible D gene (6 bases). The length of the CDR3 is 14 residues. CDR1 KGHSH and CDR2 LQKENI come from the germline V gene. V lost 5 bases and J 6 bases, leaving 14 bases between the germline ends. The CDR3 DNA reads TGTGCCAGCTCAGAACAGGGTTGGAGTCAGCCCCAGCATTTT. It translates to CASSEQGWSQPQHF.

The V gene is TRBV29-1, the J gene TRBJ1-2, with TRBD1 as a possible D gene (6 bases). CDR3 length: 15 amino acids. Germline V gene lookup returns CDR1 SQVTM and CDR2 ANQGSEA. Deletions cut 3 bases from V and 0 bases from J, with 14 bases between. The CDR3 DNA follows: TGCAGCGTTGAGCCATGGACAGCTTCTAACTATGGCTACACCTTC. It codes for CSVEPWTASNYGYTF.

CDR3 DNA: TGTGCCAGCAGTTACCCCCCGCCAACAGACCAGTATGGCTACACCTTC. Translation: CASSYPPPTDQYGYTF. The V gene is TRBV6-6, the J gene TRBJ1-2; D is unclear. CDR3 length: 16 residues. The germline CDR1 and CDR2 sequences are MNHNY and SVGAGI (reference sequence). Deletions cut 2 bases from V and 5 bases from J, with 18 bases between.

V usage is TRBV5-1 and J usage is TRBJ2-1; no firm D call. The V end lost 5 bases, the J end lost 8 bases, and 11 bases lay between the germline ends. CDR1 and CDR2 (germline): SGHRS, YFSETQ. CDR3 size: 12 residues. Here the CDR3 DNA reads TGCGCCAGCAGAGCTGAGGTGGATGAGCAGTTCTTC. This codes for CASRAEVDEQFF. Complete variable domain (other parts from reference TRBV5-1 and TRBJ2-1): KAGVTQTPRYLIKTRGQQVTLSCSPISGHRSVSWYQQTPGQGLQFLFEYFSETQRNKGNFPGRFSGRQFSNSRSEMNVSTLELGDSALYLCASRAEVDEQFFGPGTRLTVL.

CDR3: CASSPWTENSPLHF. Written as DNA, the CDR3 is TGTGCCAGCAGCCCCTGGACAGAAAATTCACCCCTCCACTTT. V usage is TRBV28 and J usage is TRBJ1-6; TRBD1 is a possible D gene (6 bases). Trimming took 6 bases from V and 7 from J, leaving 13 bases between them. The CDR3 sequence is 14 residues long. Germline CDR1 and CDR2: MDHEN and SYDVKM.

J is TRBJ2-1 and V is TRBV28; TRBD1 might be the D (5 bases). CDR3 length equals 12 residues. Germline V gene data show CDR1 as MDHEN and CDR2 as SYDVKM. V was shortened by 2 bases and J by 15 bases, with 14 bases between the two germline ends. The DNA for the CDR3 is TGTGCCAGCAGTTTAGGCAGCAGGGTTTGGTTCTTC. It translates to CASSLGSRVWFF.

This clone was detected once. The chain has TRBV2 and TRBJ2-7; D might be TRBD1 (5 bases). CDR3 length: 14 amino acids. Germline assignment: CDR1 SNHLY and CDR2 FYNNEI. The V end lost 7 bases, the J end lost 3 bases, and 16 bases lay between the germline ends. CDR3: CASTPGIFVYEQYF. CDR3 DNA: TGTGCCAGCACTCCAGGGATTTTTGTCTACGAGCAGTACTTC.

This chain links TRBV28 with TRBJ1-4; TRBD1 might be the D (5 bases). The CDR3 spans 14 residues. Trimming removed 4 bases from V and 8 bases from J, with 14 bases in between. The germline CDR1 and CDR2 sequences are MDHEN and SYDVKM. CDR3 in DNA: TGTGCCAGCAGTTCGGGACTCGTCGCGGAAAAACTGTTTTTT. Its translation is CASSSGLVAEKLFF.

The rearrangement uses TRBV6-6 and TRBJ2-3; D is possibly TRBD2 (6 bases). The V gene's germline CDR1 is MNHNY and CDR2 SVGAGI (reference sequence). This CDR3 is 14 amino acids long. Trimming shortened V by 7 bases and J by 3 bases, and 14 bases separated the two germline ends. CDR3 in amino acids: CASIGVLATDTQYF. CDR3 nucleotide sequence: TGTGCCAGCATAGGAGTACTAGCTACAGATACGCAGTATTTT.

The chain links TRBV24-1 to TRBJ1-2; D perhaps matches TRBD1 (6 bases). Trimming removed 3 bases at V and 4 bases at J, with 14 bases between. The CDR3 is 15 residues long. Germline V lookup: CDR1 KGHDR, CDR2 SFDVKD. CDR3 sequence reads: CATSDETGGGYGYTF. CDR3 sequence (DNA): TGTGCCACCAGTGATGAGACAGGCGGGGGCTATGGCTACACCTTC.

This clone has only a few counts. The chain has TRBV7-3 and TRBJ1-6; the D gene is possibly TRBD1 (5 bases). Between the trimmed V and J ends, which lost 2 bases and 9 bases, there was a span of 11 bases. Germline V gives CDR1 SGHTA, CDR2 FQGTGA. The CDR3 extends over 14 amino acids. CDR3 sequence reads: CASSLGHGGSPLHF. CDR3 DNA: TGTGCCAGCAGCTTAGGACATGGCGGTTCACCCCTCCACTTT.

V and J are TRBV7-2 and TRBJ2-1; 10 bases fit TRBD1. This CDR3 spans 16 amino acids. V was clipped by 5 bases and J by 3 bases; unmatched bases: 7. The germline CDR1 and CDR2 sequences are SGHTA and FQGNSA. The CDR3 region has the DNA TGTGCCAGCAGCGCTAGCCGGGACAGGGGCTACAATGAGCAGTTCTTC. Residues: CASSASRDRGYNEQFF.

The chain employs TRBV11-3 and TRBJ2-4; 7 bases are a match to TRBD1. The CDR3 runs 15 residues. The V and J ends lost 4 bases and 5 bases, in that order; junction bases with no gene match: 8. Germline values: CDR1 SGHNT, CDR2 YENEEA. CDR3 nucleotides: TGTGCCAGCAGCTCCCGGGGACAGATAGAAAACATTCAGTACTTC. It codes for CASSSRGQIENIQYF.

The genes are TRBV5-6 and TRBJ1-6; D perhaps matches TRBD1 (5 bases). This CDR3 has 15 amino acids. Trimming took off 4 bases at V and 6 bases at J, with 14 bases between the two ends. The germline CDR1 and CDR2 sequences are SGHDT and YYEEEE. CDR3 sequence (DNA): TGTGCCAGCAGCCCTTGGGGGGTTAGTAATTCACCCCTCCACTTT. Protein sequence: CASSPWGVSNSPLHF. The whole variable domain, remainder taken from reference TRBV5-6 and TRBJ1-6, is DAGVTQSPTHLIKTRGQQVTLRCSPKSGHDTVSWYQQALGQGPQFIFQYYEEEERQRGNFPDRFSGHQFPNYSSELNVNALLLGDSALYLCASSPWGVSNSPLHFGNGTRLTVT.

The gene calls are TRBV5-1 and TRBJ1-2, with D perhaps matching TRBD1 (5 bases). Trimming took off 2 bases at V and 4 bases at J, with 6 bases between the two ends. The germline V gene has CDR1 SGHRS and CDR2 YFSETQ. The CDR3 spans 12 residues. CDR3 protein: CASSFDSYGYTF. In DNA form, the CDR3 reads TGCGCCAGCAGCTTCGACAGCTATGGCTACACCTTC. The entire variable domain, with the rest obtained from reference TRBV5-1 and TRBJ1-2, is as follows: KAGVTQTPRYLIKTRGQQVTLSCSPISGHRSVSWYQQTPGQGLQFLFEYFSETQRNKGNFPGRFSGRQFSNSRSEMNVSTLELGDSALYLCASSFDSYGYTFGSGTRLTVV.

The chain carries TRBV4-3 and TRBJ2-3; maybe TRBD1 (6 bases). Trimming took 1 base from V and 0 from J, leaving 8 bases between them. The CDR3 has 15 residues. CDR1 LGHNA and CDR2 YSLEER come from the germline V gene. The CDR3 protein is CASSQVGGSTDTQYF. CDR3 DNA: TGCGCCAGCAGCCAAGTAGGGGGTAGCACAGATACGCAGTATTTT.

This chain connects TRBV6-6 to TRBJ1-6; 9 bases agree with TRBD1. The CDR3 extends over 17 amino acids. Germline V gene data show CDR1 as MNHNY and CDR2 as SVGAGI (reference sequence). Losses at the gene ends were 5 bases for V and 9 bases for J; bases not matched to a gene: 14. For the CDR3, the DNA is TGTGCCAGCAGTCGGGGGACAGGGTTCGATGAGCGTTCACCCCTCCACTTT. It codes for CASSRGTGFDERSPLHF.

The rearrangement uses TRBV7-2 and TRBJ2-5; 8 positions agree with TRBD2. Germline trimming cut 2 bases from V and 4 bases from J; bases unmatched to any gene: 9. This CDR3 region has 16 residues. Germline loops: CDR1 SGHTA, CDR2 FQGNSA. CDR3 nucleotide sequence: TGTGCCAGCAGCTTATGGGGATTGAGCGGGGGAGAGACCCAGTACTTC. As protein: CASSLWGLSGGETQYF.

CDR3: CASSLDYLRYDGYTF. CDR3 nucleotide sequence: TGCGCCAGCAGCCTGGACTACTTAAGGTACGATGGCTACACCTTC. The J gene is TRBJ1-2, the V gene TRBV4-3; D unclear. Germline loops: CDR1 LGHNA, CDR2 YSLEER. CDR3 length: 15 residues. V lost 4 bases and J lost 6, with 18 bases in between.

The chain carries TRBV28 and TRBJ2-7; TRBD1 matches at 8 bases. This CDR3 comprises 12 residues. The trim removed 6 bases at V and 9 bases at J, leaving 7 bases unmatched. CDR1 is MDHEN and CDR2 is SYDVKM in the germline V gene. CDR3 in amino acids: CASSGQGLAQYF. In DNA form, the CDR3 reads TGTGCCAGCAGCGGACAGGGTTTGGCGCAGTACTTC.

In its sample, this clone was seen once. The chain joins TRBV19 to TRBJ2-7, with D possibly being TRBD1 (6 bases). V was cut by 10 bases and J by 2 bases, with 12 bases left in between. Germline CDR1 and CDR2: LNHDA and SQIVND (reference sequence). The CDR3 is 12 amino acids. The CDR3 loop is CATQNRAYEQYF. The CDR3 DNA reads as TGTGCCACCCAGAACAGGGCCTACGAGCAGTACTTC.

This clone showed up just a few times. The chain combines TRBV11-2 with TRBJ1-3; 9 nucleotides align to TRBD1. The CDR3 consists of 15 residues. The J segment lost 3 bases and the V segment lost 5 bases, leaving 5 bases of the junction unmatched. Germline values: CDR1 SGHAT, CDR2 FQNNGV. CDR3 protein: CASSTRDRVGNTIYF. The CDR3 bases are TGTGCCAGCAGCACCCGGGACAGGGTTGGAAACACCATATATTTT.